This T cell receptor beta chain stems from a study of blood T cell repertoires in COVID-19. This clone was detected only once. The data were produced by immunoSEQ multiplex PCR, yet TCRdb's version contains in-frame clones alone and is incomplete. The sample shows 200,000 to 300,000 clones, approximately 86% of them seen only once. The V and J ends lost 4 bases and 1 base, in that order; junction bases with no gene match: 6. This CDR3 has 15 residues. Germline lookup yields CDR1 SGHVS and CDR2 FQNEAQ. Sequencing input: peripheral blood. The chain uses TRBV7-8 and TRBJ1-1; 7 bases line up with TRBD1. The sequence derives from a man aged 25-45 years with active or convalescent COVID-19. The CDR3 sequence: CASSYQDRPNTEAFF. The CDR3 bases are TGTGCCAGCAGCTACCAGGACAGGCCGAACACTGAAGCTTTCTTT.